A single sample is the source of the 25 T cell receptor beta chains below, sequenced in a study of radiation and T cells in renal cell carcinoma. As for treatment: treatment-naive control, cytoreductive nephrectomy. Measured with immunoSEQ multiplex PCR; TCRdb has only the in-frame clones, and not every one. Of around 16,000 clones in the sample, around 60% were seen once. The material was tumor tissue, obtained from a patient whose treatment was nephrectomy without radiotherapy. These receptors were taken from a man aged 45-65 years with renal cell carcinoma.

The gene calls are TRBV14 and TRBJ1-4, with D tentatively TRBD1 (6 bases). CDR1 and CDR2 (germline): SGHDN, FVKESK. CDR3 length: 16 residues. V was cut by 4 bases and J by 0 bases, with 12 bases left in between. CDR3 nucleotide sequence: TGTGCCAGCAGCCCTCGACAGGTCTCAACTAATGAAAAACTGTTTTTT. Translation: CASSPRQVSTNEKLFF.

J is TRBJ2-2 and V is TRBV2; tentative D call: TRBD1 (6 bases). Trimming stripped 7 bases from V and 5 bases from J, with 14 bases between. The CDR3 runs 14 residues. In germline, CDR1 is SNHLY, CDR2 FYNNEI. The CDR3 nucleotides are TGTGCCAGCAAGGCACAGGGCCCGACCGGGGAGCTGTTTTTT. It encodes CASKAQGPTGELFF. The entire variable domain, with the rest obtained from reference TRBV2 and TRBJ2-2, is as follows: EPEVTQTPSHQVTQMGQEVILRCVPISNHLYFYWYRQILGQKVEFLVSFYNNEISEKSEIFDDQFSVERPDGSNFTLKIRSTKLEDSAMYFCASKAQGPTGELFFGEGSRLTVL.

This chain connects TRBV9 to TRBJ2-5; 9 bases are shared with TRBD2. The ends lost 1 base at V and 5 bases at J; junction bases unmatched: 12. Per germline, CDR1 SGDLS and CDR2 YYNGEE. CDR3 length equals 17 residues. The DNA of the CDR3 is TGTGCCAGCAGCGTAATGAGCGGGGGGCCCGGGGTGGAGACCCAGTACTTC. Its protein is CASSVMSGGPGVETQYF.

The chain has TRBV6-5 and TRBJ1-2; 7 nucleotides agree with TRBD1. This CDR3 contains 15 residues. V gave up 5 bases and J gave up 6 bases; unmatched junction bases: 12. Germline V gene sequence: CDR1 MNHEY, CDR2 SVGAGI. DNA for the CDR3: TGTGCCAGCAGTCCCTCGTGGGACAGTGTTCATGGCTACACCTTC. Amino acid sequence: CASSPSWDSVHGYTF.

The J gene is TRBJ1-2, the V gene TRBV5-1, with D unresolved. The CDR3 totals 14 residues. Trimming left V 4 bases short and J 1 base short, with 11 bases between. CDR1 and CDR2 (germline): SGHRS, YFSETQ. Here the CDR3 reads CASSPNPGNYGYTF. The CDR3 region has the DNA TGCGCCAGCAGCCCTAACCCCGGTAACTATGGCTACACCTTC.

V gene TRBV7-9 combines with J gene TRBJ1-1; tentative D call: TRBD1 (6 bases). Looked up from germline, CDR1 is SEHNR and CDR2 is FQNEAQ (reference sequence). The CDR3 has 13 amino acids. The ends were cut back, 4 bases at V and 4 bases at J, with 10 bases in the middle. Here the CDR3 reads CASSSLGGTEAFF. The CDR3 coding sequence is TGTGCCAGCAGCTCGTTAGGGGGCACTGAAGCTTTCTTT.

This clone has a single count. This chain connects TRBV27 to TRBJ2-2; the D is unclear. Germline CDR1 reads MNHEY; CDR2 reads SMNVEV (reference sequence). Trimming cost V 0 bases and J 3 bases, with 5 bases left between them. This CDR3 spans 14 amino acids. The CDR3 region is CASSLSPYTGELFF. The CDR3 nucleotides are TGTGCCAGCAGTTTATCGCCCTACACCGGGGAGCTGTTTTTT.

This clone is classed as medium-sized. Other DNA sequences in this sample translate to the same CDR3. This chain links TRBV19 with TRBJ2-7; D might be TRBD1 or TRBD2, each matching 6 bases. This CDR3 has 13 residues. Trimming took off 1 base at V and 5 bases at J, with 9 bases between the two ends. Germline CDR1 and CDR2: LNHDA and SQIVND (reference sequence). This CDR3 is CASSIVGGDEQYF. For the CDR3, the DNA is TGTGCCAGTAGTATAGTGGGGGGCGACGAGCAGTACTTC.

This rearrangement joins TRBV7-3 to TRBJ2-5, with TRBD1 identical over 9 bases. Germline CDR1 is SGHTA and CDR2 is FQGTGA. J gave up 4 bases and V 5 bases, and 5 bases lay outside the gene matches. The CDR3 extends over 14 amino acids. The DNA of the CDR3 is TGTGCCAGCAGCCCCGGACAGGGGCGAGAGACCCAGTACTTC. Protein sequence: CASSPGQGRETQYF.

The rearrangement joins TRBV27 to TRBJ2-2, with a tentative D call TRBD2 (5 bases). Germline V CDR1 and CDR2: MNHEY, SMNVEV (reference sequence). CDR3 size: 16 residues. With 5 bases removed from V and 0 bases from J, the gap between germline ends came to 13 bases. CDR3 bases: TGTGCCAGCAGTCCTTCGGGGAGCGCGAACACCGGGGAGCTGTTTTTT. This translates into CASSPSGSANTGELFF.

This clone came up once. This sequence joins TRBV9 and TRBJ2-3; D call uncertain. The V and J ends lost 4 bases and 8 bases respectively, with 14 bases between them. This CDR3 is built from 13 residues. CDR1 is SGDLS and CDR2 is YYNGEE in the germline V gene. DNA for the CDR3: TGTGCCAGCAGCATAGGACCCAGAGGTACGCAGTATTTT. As protein: CASSIGPRGTQYF.

CDR3 protein: CASSLEVRDDYGRELFF. The CDR3 region has the DNA TGTGCCAGCAGCTTAGAGGTTCGAGACGACTACGGCCGGGAGCTGTTTTTT. V usage is TRBV13 and J usage is TRBJ2-2; D is perhaps TRBD2 (5 bases). Trimming removed 1 base from V and 9 bases from J, with 21 bases in between. The CDR3 is made up of 17 amino acids. Germline values: CDR1 PRHDT, CDR2 FYEKMQ (reference sequence).

The V and J genes are TRBV27 and TRBJ2-2, with TRBD2 identical over 9 bases. This CDR3 spans 15 amino acids. CDR1 and CDR2 (germline): MNHEY, SMNVEV (reference sequence). The J segment lost 7 bases and the V segment lost 3 bases, leaving 6 bases of the junction unmatched. The CDR3, as DNA: TGTGCCAGCAGTTTCATAGCGGGAGAGGTCGGGGAGCTGTTTTTT. Translation gives CASSFIAGEVGELFF.

This clone came up a few times. This chain connects TRBV7-2 to TRBJ1-6, with 8 bases matching TRBD1. This CDR3 region has 16 residues. Germline values: CDR1 SGHTA, CDR2 FQGNSA. V lost 4 bases and J lost 8; bases outside the gene matches: 10. This CDR3 reads CASSSWTGKGHSPLHF. The CDR3 DNA follows: TGTGCCAGCAGCTCCTGGACAGGGAAGGGGCATTCACCCCTCCACTTT.

This sequence joins TRBV2 and TRBJ1-5; 12 nucleotides line up with TRBD1. Trimming removed 5 bases from V and 5 bases from J; junction bases left unmatched: 7. The CDR3 runs 16 residues. In germline, CDR1 is SNHLY, CDR2 FYNNEI. CDR3 bases: TGTGCCAGCAGTAGGGGGACAGGGGGCATGGATCAGCCCCAGCATTTT. Translated, it gives CASSRGTGGMDQPQHF.

This clone was seen just once. The chain links TRBV5-1 to TRBJ1-1; 9 nucleotides match TRBD1. This CDR3 is built from 15 residues. Germline assignment: CDR1 SGHRS and CDR2 YFSETQ. The trim removed 4 bases at V and 2 bases at J, leaving 6 bases unmatched. Here the CDR3 DNA reads TGCGCCAGCAGCCCAGGGACAGGGACTAACACTGAAGCTTTCTTT. As protein: CASSPGTGTNTEAFF.

The chain recombines TRBV10-1 with TRBJ2-1; D unresolved. Germline values: CDR1 WNHNN, CDR2 SYGVQD (reference sequence). With 2 bases removed from V and 2 bases from J, the gap between germline ends came to 4 bases. The CDR3 has 13 residues. In DNA form, the CDR3 reads TGCGCCAGCAGTGAGGGGACCTACAATGAGCAGTTCTTC. Translating it yields CASSEGTYNEQFF.

This sequence joins TRBV30 and TRBJ1-6; D is perhaps TRBD1 (5 bases). Looked up from germline, CDR1 is GTSNPN and CDR2 is SVGIG (reference sequence). This CDR3 region has 15 residues. V gave up 6 bases and J gave up 0 bases, with 12 bases separating them. CDR3 nucleotides: TGTGCCTGCCGGGGGTCCGTCTCCTATAATTCACCCCTCCACTTT. Residues: CACRGSVSYNSPLHF. Full variable domain (remainder filled in from reference TRBV30 and TRBJ1-6): SQTIHQWPATLVQPVGSPLSLECTVEGTSNPNLYWYRQAAGRGLQLLFYSVGIGQISSEVPQNLSASRPQDRQFILSSKKLLLSDSGFYLCACRGSVSYNSPLHFGNGTRLTVT.

The rearrangement uses TRBV10-3 and TRBJ2-3; 7 bases match TRBD2. This CDR3 spans 18 amino acids. V lost 0 bases and J lost 1; bases outside the gene matches: 10. Germline V gene lookup returns CDR1 ENHRY and CDR2 SYGVKD. CDR3 sequence reads: CAISESGGRGGGTDTQYF. The CDR3 bases are TGTGCCATCAGTGAGTCTGGCGGGAGAGGAGGGGGCACAGATACGCAGTATTTT.

This chain joins TRBV5-5 and TRBJ1-1; D gene unclear. V lost 0 bases to trimming and J lost 0 bases, with 12 bases between them. The V gene's germline CDR1 is SGHKS and CDR2 YYEKEE (reference sequence). This CDR3 has 16 amino acids. DNA for the CDR3: TGTGCCAGCAGCTTGGTTGGCCTAGGGATGAACACTGAAGCTTTCTTT. Its protein product is CASSLVGLGMNTEAFF.

The chain joins TRBV28 to TRBJ2-5; D is undetermined. Germline CDR1 MDHEN, CDR2 SYDVKM. The CDR3 spans 13 residues. Trimming stripped 5 bases from V and 7 bases from J, with 14 bases between. In DNA form, the CDR3 reads TGTGCCAGCAGTCCCGGTCCCTTCGGGACCCAGTACTTC. It is translated as CASSPGPFGTQYF.

The chain employs TRBV6-5 and TRBJ2-3; no reliable D call. Trimming took off 4 bases at V and 4 bases at J, with 9 bases between the two ends. The length of the CDR3 is 13 residues. Per germline, CDR1 MNHEY and CDR2 SVGAGI. The DNA of the CDR3 is TGTGCCAGCAGTTTTTCAGCAGCAGATACGCAGTATTTT. Its translation is CASSFSAADTQYF.

The table lists this clone with a few counts. The chain has TRBV2 and TRBJ2-7; D not resolved. The V gene's germline CDR1 is SNHLY and CDR2 FYNNEI. With 3 bases removed from V and 2 bases from J, the gap between germline ends came to 8 bases. The CDR3 has 13 residues. CDR3 nucleotide sequence: TGTGCCAGCAGTGACGTTGGGGCCTACGAGCAGTACTTC. Translating gives CASSDVGAYEQYF.

This clone was seen only a few times. The chain joins TRBV7-9 to TRBJ2-1, with TRBD2 identical over 7 bases. The CDR3 spans 14 residues. The V gene end was trimmed by 5 bases and the J gene end by 5 bases; junction bases not matched to a gene: 6. Germline V gives CDR1 SEHNR, CDR2 FQNEAQ (reference sequence). The CDR3 nucleotides are TGTGCCAGCAGCCTCAGCGGGGCCAACAATGAGCAGTTCTTC. Protein product: CASSLSGANNEQFF.

The chain is built from TRBV7-3 and TRBJ2-7; 7 nucleotides line up with TRBD1. Per germline, CDR1 SGHTA and CDR2 FQGTGA. V was pared by 3 bases and J by 5 bases, with 10 bases of the junction left unmatched. This CDR3 region has 15 residues. The DNA for the CDR3 is TGTGCCAGCAGCTTGCTGGGACAGTCCGAAGACGAGCAGTACTTC. The encoded protein is CASSLLGQSEDEQYF.